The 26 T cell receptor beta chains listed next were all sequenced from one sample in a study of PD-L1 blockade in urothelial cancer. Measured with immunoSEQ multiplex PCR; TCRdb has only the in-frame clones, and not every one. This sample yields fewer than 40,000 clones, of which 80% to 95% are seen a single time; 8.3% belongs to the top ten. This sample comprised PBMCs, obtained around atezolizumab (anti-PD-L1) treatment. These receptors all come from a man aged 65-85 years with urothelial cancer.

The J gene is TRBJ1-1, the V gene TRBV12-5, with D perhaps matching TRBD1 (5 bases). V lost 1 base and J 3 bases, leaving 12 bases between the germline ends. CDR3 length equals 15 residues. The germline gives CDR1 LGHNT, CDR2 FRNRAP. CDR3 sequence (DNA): TGTGCTAGTGGTTTGGCCCCGCCCAGGGACACTGAAGCTTTCTTT. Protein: CASGLAPPRDTEAFF.

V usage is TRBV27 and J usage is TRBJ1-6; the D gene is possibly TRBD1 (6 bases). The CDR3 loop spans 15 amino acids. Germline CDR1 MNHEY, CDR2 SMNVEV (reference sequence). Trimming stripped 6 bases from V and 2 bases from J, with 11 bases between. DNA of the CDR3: TGTGCCAGCAGATTTCAGGGGCCCTATAATTCACCCCTCCACTTT. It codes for CASRFQGPYNSPLHF.

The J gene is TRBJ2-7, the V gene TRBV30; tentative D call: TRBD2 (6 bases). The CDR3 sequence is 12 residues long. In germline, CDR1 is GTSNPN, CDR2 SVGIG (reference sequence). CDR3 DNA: TGTGCATTTGGCCGGGGGTTCGACGAGCAGTACTTC. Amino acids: CAFGRGFDEQYF.

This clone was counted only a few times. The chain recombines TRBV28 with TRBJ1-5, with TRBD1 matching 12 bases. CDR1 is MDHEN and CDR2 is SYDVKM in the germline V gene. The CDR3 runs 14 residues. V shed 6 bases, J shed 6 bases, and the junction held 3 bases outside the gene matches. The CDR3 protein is CASSWDRGPQPQHF. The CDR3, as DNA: TGTGCCAGCAGCTGGGACAGGGGGCCTCAGCCCCAGCATTTT.

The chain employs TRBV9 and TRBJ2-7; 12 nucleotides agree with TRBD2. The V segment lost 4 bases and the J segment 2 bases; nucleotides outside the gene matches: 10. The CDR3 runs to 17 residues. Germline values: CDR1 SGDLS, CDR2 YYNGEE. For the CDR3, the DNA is TGTGCCAGCAGCTTCGGACTAGCGGGGACTGCCACCTACGAGCAGTACTTC. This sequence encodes CASSFGLAGTATYEQYF.

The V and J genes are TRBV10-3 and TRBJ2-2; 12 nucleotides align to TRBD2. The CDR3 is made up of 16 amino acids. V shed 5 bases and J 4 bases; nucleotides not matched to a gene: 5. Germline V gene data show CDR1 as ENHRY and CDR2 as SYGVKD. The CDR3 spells CAISQTSGGSTGELFF. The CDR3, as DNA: TGTGCCATCAGTCAAACTAGCGGGGGGAGCACCGGGGAGCTGTTTTTT.

In DNA form, the CDR3 reads TGTGCCAGTAGCAATACCGGACGGGCGGGGGGGGAGCTGTTTTTT. Residues: CASSNTGRAGGELFF. This rearrangement joins TRBV19 to TRBJ2-2, with D perhaps matching TRBD2 (6 bases). This CDR3 spans 15 amino acids. Germline loops: CDR1 LNHDA, CDR2 SQIVND (reference sequence). V was cut by 6 bases and J by 8 bases, with 19 bases left in between. Full variable domain (outside the CDR3, taken from reference TRBV19 and TRBJ2-2): DGGITQSPKYLFRKEGQNVTLSCEQNLNHDAMYWYRQDPGQGLRLIYYSQIVNDFQKGDIAEGYSVSREKKESFPLTVTSAQKNPTAFYLCASSNTGRAGGELFFGEGSRLTVL.

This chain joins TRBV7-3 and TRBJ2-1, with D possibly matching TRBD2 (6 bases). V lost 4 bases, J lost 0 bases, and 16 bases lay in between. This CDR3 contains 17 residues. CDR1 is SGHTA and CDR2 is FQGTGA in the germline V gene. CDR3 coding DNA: TGTGCCAGCAGCTCTAAACTGGGGACTGGCTCCTACAATGAGCAGTTCTTC. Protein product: CASSSKLGTGSYNEQFF.

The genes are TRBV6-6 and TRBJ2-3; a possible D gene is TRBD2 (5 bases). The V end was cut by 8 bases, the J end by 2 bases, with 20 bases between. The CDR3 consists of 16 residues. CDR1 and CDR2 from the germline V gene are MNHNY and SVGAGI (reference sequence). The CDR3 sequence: CASSPGKGRTTDTQYF. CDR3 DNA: TGTGCCAGCTCGCCGGGGAAGGGTAGGACCACAGATACGCAGTATTTT.

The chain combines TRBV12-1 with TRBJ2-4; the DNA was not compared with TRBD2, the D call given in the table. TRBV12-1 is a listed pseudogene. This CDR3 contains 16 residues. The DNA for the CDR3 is TGTGCCAGCAGCGCGGGACTGCTCCTAGCCAAAAACATTCAGTACTTC. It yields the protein CASSAGLLLAKNIQYF.

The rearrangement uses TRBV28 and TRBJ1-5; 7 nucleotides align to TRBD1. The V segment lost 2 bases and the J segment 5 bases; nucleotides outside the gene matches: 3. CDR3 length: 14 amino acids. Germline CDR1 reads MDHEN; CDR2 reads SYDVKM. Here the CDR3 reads CASSLPGGHQPQHF. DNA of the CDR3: TGTGCCAGCAGTTTACCAGGGGGACATCAGCCCCAGCATTTT.

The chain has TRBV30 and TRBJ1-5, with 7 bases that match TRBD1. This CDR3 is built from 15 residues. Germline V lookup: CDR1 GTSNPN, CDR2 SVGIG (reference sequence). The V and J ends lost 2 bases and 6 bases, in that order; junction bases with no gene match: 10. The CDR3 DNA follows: TGTGCCTGGAGTACCAGGCAGGGGGTTCGTCAGCCCCAGCATTTT. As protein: CAWSTRQGVRQPQHF.

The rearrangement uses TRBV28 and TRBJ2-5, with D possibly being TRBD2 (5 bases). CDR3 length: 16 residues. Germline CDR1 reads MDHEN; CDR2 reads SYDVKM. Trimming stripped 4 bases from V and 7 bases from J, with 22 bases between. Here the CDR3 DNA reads TGTGCCAGCAGTTCCCCTCGAGGGCCATCTGGGGTGACCCAGTACTTC. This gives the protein CASSSPRGPSGVTQYF.

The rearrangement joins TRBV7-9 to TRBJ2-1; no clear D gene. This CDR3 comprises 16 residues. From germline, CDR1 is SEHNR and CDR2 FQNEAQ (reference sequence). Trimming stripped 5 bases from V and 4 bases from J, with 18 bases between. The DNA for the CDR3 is TGTGCCAGCAGCACAGAGTTTCCTAACGGATACAATGAGCAGTTCTTC. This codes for CASSTEFPNGYNEQFF.

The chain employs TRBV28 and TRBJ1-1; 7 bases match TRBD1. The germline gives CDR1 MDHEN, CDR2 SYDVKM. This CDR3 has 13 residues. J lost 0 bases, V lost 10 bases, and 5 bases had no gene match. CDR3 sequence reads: CATQTGLNTEAFF. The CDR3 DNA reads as TGTGCCACTCAGACAGGGTTGAACACTGAAGCTTTCTTT.

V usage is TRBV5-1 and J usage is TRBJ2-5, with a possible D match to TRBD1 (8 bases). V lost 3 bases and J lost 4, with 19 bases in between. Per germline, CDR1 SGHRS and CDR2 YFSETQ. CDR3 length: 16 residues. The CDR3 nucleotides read TGCGCCAGCAGCTCCCTACAGGGGGGGCCTAGAGAGACCCAGTACTTC. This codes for CASSSLQGGPRETQYF.

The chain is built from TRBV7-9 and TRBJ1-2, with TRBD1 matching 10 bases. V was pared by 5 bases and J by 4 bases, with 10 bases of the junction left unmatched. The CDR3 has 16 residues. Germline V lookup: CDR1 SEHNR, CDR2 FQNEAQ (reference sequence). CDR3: CASSHMGQGLIYGYTF. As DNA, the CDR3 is TGTGCCAGCAGCCACATGGGACAGGGGCTTATCTATGGCTACACCTTC.

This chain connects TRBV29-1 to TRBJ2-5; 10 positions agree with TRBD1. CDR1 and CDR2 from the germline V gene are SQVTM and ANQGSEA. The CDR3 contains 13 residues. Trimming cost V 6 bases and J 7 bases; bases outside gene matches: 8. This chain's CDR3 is CSVLTGGVGTQYF. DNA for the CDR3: TGCAGCGTGCTGACAGGGGGCGTCGGGACCCAGTACTTC. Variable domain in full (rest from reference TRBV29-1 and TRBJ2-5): SAVISQKPSRDICQRGTSLTIQCQVDSQVTMMFWYRQQPGQSLTLIATANQGSEATYESGFVIDKFPISRPNLTFSTLTVSNMSPEDSSIYLCSVLTGGVGTQYFGPGTRLLVL.

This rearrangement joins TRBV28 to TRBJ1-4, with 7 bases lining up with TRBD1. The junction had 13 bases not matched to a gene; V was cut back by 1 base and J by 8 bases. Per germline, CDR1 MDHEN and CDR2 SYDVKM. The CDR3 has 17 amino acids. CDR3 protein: CASSLSADRARREKLFF. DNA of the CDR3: TGTGCCAGCAGTTTATCGGCCGACAGGGCCCGACGGGAAAAACTGTTTTTT.

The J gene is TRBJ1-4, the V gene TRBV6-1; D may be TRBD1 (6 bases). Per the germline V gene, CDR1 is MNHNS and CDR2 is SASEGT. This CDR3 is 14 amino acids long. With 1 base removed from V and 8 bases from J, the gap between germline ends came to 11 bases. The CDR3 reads CASSEGGRREKLFF. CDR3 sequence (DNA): TGTGCCAGCAGTGAAGGGGGGCGTCGGGAAAAACTGTTTTTT.

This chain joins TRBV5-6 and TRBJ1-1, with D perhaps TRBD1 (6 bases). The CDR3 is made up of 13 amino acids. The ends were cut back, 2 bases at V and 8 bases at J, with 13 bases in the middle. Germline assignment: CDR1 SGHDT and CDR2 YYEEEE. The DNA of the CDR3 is TGTGCCAGCAGCTTCTACGGGACACTCGAAGCTTTCTTT. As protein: CASSFYGTLEAFF.

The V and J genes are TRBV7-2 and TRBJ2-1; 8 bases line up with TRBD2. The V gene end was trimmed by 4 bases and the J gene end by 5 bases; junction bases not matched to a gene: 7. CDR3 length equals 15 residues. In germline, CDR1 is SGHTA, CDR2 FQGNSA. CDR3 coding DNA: TGTGCCAGCAGCTGGTCAGCGGGGGAAGACAATGAGCAGTTCTTC. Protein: CASSWSAGEDNEQFF.

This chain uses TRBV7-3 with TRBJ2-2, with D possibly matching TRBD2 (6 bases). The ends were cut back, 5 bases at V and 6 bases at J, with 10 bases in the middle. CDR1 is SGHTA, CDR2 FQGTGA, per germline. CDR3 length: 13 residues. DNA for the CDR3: TGTGCCAGCAGCCTCTTAGCGGCCGGGGAGCTGTTTTTT. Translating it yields CASSLLAAGELFF.

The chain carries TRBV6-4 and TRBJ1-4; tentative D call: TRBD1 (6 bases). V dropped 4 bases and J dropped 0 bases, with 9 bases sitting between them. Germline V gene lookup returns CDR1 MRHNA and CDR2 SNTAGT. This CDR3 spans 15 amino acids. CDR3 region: CASSVTGTTNEKLFF. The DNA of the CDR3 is TGTGCCAGCAGTGTGACAGGTACAACTAATGAAAAACTGTTTTTT.

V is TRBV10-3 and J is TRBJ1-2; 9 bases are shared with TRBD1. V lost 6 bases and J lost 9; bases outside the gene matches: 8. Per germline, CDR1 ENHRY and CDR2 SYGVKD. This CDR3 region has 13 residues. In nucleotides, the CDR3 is TGTGCCATCAGCCTGGACAGGGGAAACAGCTACACCTTC. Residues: CAISLDRGNSYTF.

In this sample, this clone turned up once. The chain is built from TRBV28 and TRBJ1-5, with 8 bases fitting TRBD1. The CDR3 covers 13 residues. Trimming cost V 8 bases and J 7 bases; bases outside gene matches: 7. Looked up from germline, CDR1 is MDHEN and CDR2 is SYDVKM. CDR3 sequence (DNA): TGTGCCAGCCGACAGGGGACTCAACAGCCCCAGCATTTT. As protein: CASRQGTQQPQHF.